This entry lists 2 T cell receptor beta chains sequenced from one sample in a study of early T cells in non-severe SARS-CoV-2 infection. Via MiXCR, TCRdb re-called the 5' RACE reads, giving one row per CDR3 protein. This table holds tens of thousands of distinct CDR3 sequences, 5.9% found once. What was sequenced was whole blood. Receptors originate from an adult who was a healthcare worker with PCR-confirmed SARS-CoV-2 infection or an uninfected control (not recorded which).

At least ten counts were recorded for this clonotype. The chain has TRBV6-1 and TRBJ1-4; TRBD1 might be the D (6 bases). The germline V gene has CDR1 MNHNS and CDR2 SASEGT. This CDR3 spans 13 amino acids. Trimming removed 8 bases from V and 7 bases from J, with 14 bases in between. CDR3 protein: CASGSTGIEKLFF. DNA for the CDR3: TGTGCCAGCGGATCGACAGGAATTGAAAAACTGTTTTTT.

This clonotype has a count of ten or more. The chain joins TRBV30 to TRBJ1-4; a weak D match, TRBD1 (5 bases). V was pared by 6 bases and J by 5 bases, with 16 bases between. CDR3 length equals 14 residues. Germline loops: CDR1 GTSNPN, CDR2 SVGIG (reference sequence). The CDR3 reads CACWGPIGNEKLFF. Written as DNA, the CDR3 is TGTGCCTGTTGGGGCCCCATCGGAAATGAAAAACTGTTTTTT. Full variable domain (outside the CDR3, taken from reference TRBV30 and TRBJ1-4): SQTIHQWPATLVQPVGSPLSLECTVEGTSNPNLYWYRQAAGRGLQLLFYSVGIGQISSEVPQNLSASRPQDRQFILSSKKLLLSDSGFYLCACWGPIGNEKLFFGSGTQLSVL.